These 29 T cell receptor beta chains were all obtained from the same sample, sequenced in a study of blood T cell repertoires in COVID-19. Using immunoSEQ multiplex PCR, the repertoire was profiled, and TCRdb retains in-frame clones only, with some absent. The table has about 130,000 clones, about 83% seen once; the top ten hold 8.5% to 10%. The specimen sequenced was peripheral blood. Receptors were obtained from a man aged 40-50 years with active or convalescent COVID-19.

Comment on this clone: The identical CDR3 is also encoded by other nucleotide sequences in the sample. The V call is TRBV7-2, the J call TRBJ2-7, with D tentatively TRBD1 (5 bases). The CDR3 contains 13 residues. Trimming took 4 bases from V and 4 from J, leaving 11 bases between them. The germline V gene encodes CDR1 SGHTA and CDR2 FQGNSA. As DNA, the CDR3 is TGTGCCAGCAGCTCAGGCTCAGGGTACGAGCAGTACTTC. Translating it yields CASSSGSGYEQYF.

The J gene is TRBJ2-1, the V gene TRBV5-4, with 8 positions matching TRBD2. This CDR3 spans 12 amino acids. Germline V gene data show CDR1 as SGHNT and CDR2 as YYREEE (reference sequence). Unmatched junction bases numbered 9, after V lost 8 bases and J lost 11 bases. In nucleotides, the CDR3 is TGTGCCAGTAGCGGGGAGTTTATGAAGCAGTTCTTC. Translating gives CASSGEFMKQFF.

V is TRBV10-2 and J is TRBJ1-4, with a possible D match to TRBD1 (6 bases). The germline V and J ends were trimmed by 3 bases and 12 bases, with 11 bases remaining between them. Germline CDR1 and CDR2: WSHSY and SAAADI. The CDR3 has 12 amino acids. CDR3 in amino acids: CASSDPAGELFF. CDR3 coding DNA: TGCGCCAGCAGTGACCCTGCAGGGGAACTGTTTTTT.

J is TRBJ1-4 and V is TRBV14; possible D gene TRBD1, 6 bases. CDR1 and CDR2 (germline): SGHDN, FVKESK. Trimming took 1 base from V and 4 from J, leaving 10 bases between them. The CDR3 runs 15 residues. In DNA, the CDR3 is TGTGCCAGCAGCCAAGTGACAGGCTTTAATGAAAAACTGTTTTTT. It translates to CASSQVTGFNEKLFF. Together with reference TRBV14 and TRBJ1-4, the CDR3 gives the full variable domain: EAGVTQFPSHSVIEKGQTVTLRCDPISGHDNLYWYRRVMGKEIKFLLHFVKESKQDESGMPNNRFLAERTGGTYSTLKVQPAELEDSGVYFCASSQVTGFNEKLFFGSGTQLSVL.

V and J are TRBV20-1 and TRBJ2-1; D is possibly TRBD1 (7 bases). V lost 3 bases to trimming and J lost 5 bases, with 14 bases between them. Germline values: CDR1 DFQATT, CDR2 SNEGSKA (reference sequence). The CDR3 is made up of 14 amino acids. CDR3 sequence: CSASSQGGNNEQFF. The CDR3 nucleotides read TGCAGTGCTAGTAGCCAGGGGGGAAACAATGAGCAGTTCTTC.

The chain combines TRBV13 with TRBJ2-5; TRBD1 matches at 7 bases. After removal of 8 bases from V and 1 base from J, the junction contained 4 bases not matched to a gene. CDR1 is PRHDT, CDR2 FYEKMQ, per germline (reference sequence). The CDR3 consists of 13 residues. The CDR3 reads CASRGQSQETQYF. The CDR3 nucleotides read TGTGCCAGCCGGGGACAGTCCCAAGAGACCCAGTACTTC.

The chain employs TRBV6-5 and TRBJ1-5, with D possibly TRBD1 on 6 matching bases. Germline CDR1 is MNHEY and CDR2 is SVGAGI. Between the trimmed V and J ends, which lost 4 bases and 4 bases, there was a span of 14 bases. The length of the CDR3 is 15 residues. CDR3 loop: CASSSPGAGNQPQHF. In nucleotides, the CDR3 is TGTGCCAGCAGTTCCCCAGGGGCTGGAAATCAGCCCCAGCATTTT.

J is TRBJ2-2 and V is TRBV9, with 9 bases that match TRBD1. The germline V gene has CDR1 SGDLS and CDR2 YYNGEE. The CDR3 has 16 residues. V lost 3 bases to trimming and J lost 1 base; unmatched junction nucleotides: 4. CDR3 sequence (DNA): TGTGCCAGCAGCGGAACAGGGGGCTGGAACACCGGGGAGCTGTTTTTT. It specifies CASSGTGGWNTGELFF.

This clone was seen once. The chain recombines TRBV9 with TRBJ1-4; 9 bases align to TRBD1. Germline V gene data show CDR1 as SGDLS and CDR2 as YYNGEE. The ends lost 4 bases at V and 8 bases at J; junction bases unmatched: 9. The CDR3 is 15 amino acids. As DNA, the CDR3 is TGTGCCAGCAGCCCCCAGACAGGGGGGCTCGAAAAACTGTTTTTT. Its translation is CASSPQTGGLEKLFF.

V is TRBV7-6 and J is TRBJ2-7, with TRBD1 as a possible D gene (6 bases). Looked up from germline, CDR1 is SGHVS and CDR2 is FNYEAQ. There are 13 residues in the CDR3. Trimming pared 0 bases from V and 6 bases from J, leaving 9 bases between. The DNA of the CDR3 is TGTGCCAGCAGCTTAGCAGGGGGATCCGAGCAGTACTTC. The encoded protein is CASSLAGGSEQYF.

The gene calls are TRBV29-1 and TRBJ2-1; 7 bases fit TRBD2. CDR1 and CDR2 (germline): SQVTM, ANQGSEA. V shed 2 bases and J 1 base; nucleotides not matched to a gene: 5. The CDR3 is made up of 15 amino acids. DNA of the CDR3: TGCAGCGTTGAACGCGGCGGGGGATCCTACAATGAGCAGTTCTTC. Amino acid sequence: CSVERGGGSYNEQFF.

The chain carries TRBV5-1 and TRBJ1-6; no clear D gene. This CDR3 is 15 amino acids long. Germline CDR1 reads SGHRS; CDR2 reads YFSETQ. V dropped 3 bases and J dropped 6 bases, with 13 bases sitting between them. The CDR3 here is CASSSTGISNSPLHF. For the CDR3, the DNA is TGCGCCAGCAGCTCGACCGGGATCTCTAATTCACCCCTCCACTTT.

The J gene is TRBJ1-1, the V gene TRBV5-6; no firm D call. Germline CDR1 and CDR2: SGHDT and YYEEEE. The CDR3 spans 14 residues. The V end lost 2 bases, the J end lost 1 base, and 9 bases lay between the germline ends. CDR3 nucleotide sequence: TGTGCCAGCAGCTTCTTATCGGGGAACACTGAAGCTTTCTTT. Translation gives CASSFLSGNTEAFF.

In its sample, this clone was seen once. The rearrangement links TRBV27 to TRBJ1-2; TRBD1 agrees at 7 bases. This CDR3 has 12 amino acids. Trimming took 4 bases from V and 8 from J; bases not matched to a gene: 4. CDR1 is MNHEY and CDR2 is SMNVEV in the germline V gene (reference sequence). In nucleotides, the CDR3 is TGTGCCAGCAGTTCCAGGGGGACAGGCTACACCTTC. It yields the protein CASSSRGTGYTF.

The V call is TRBV27, the J call TRBJ1-1; 8 positions match TRBD1. The CDR3 runs to 14 residues. Germline assignment: CDR1 MNHEY and CDR2 SMNVEV (reference sequence). J was trimmed by 4 bases and V by 5 bases; bases with no gene match: 6. The CDR3 region is CASSAQTGGTEAFF. CDR3 DNA: TGTGCCAGCAGTGCCCAAACAGGGGGCACTGAAGCTTTCTTT.

The J gene is TRBJ2-3, the V gene TRBV7-2, with 7 bases that match TRBD1. Germline-derived CDR1 and CDR2 are SGHTA and FQGNSA. The CDR3 sequence is 15 residues long. The V segment lost 5 bases and the J segment 3 bases; nucleotides outside the gene matches: 8. CDR3 sequence reads: CASSPSEGATDTQYF. The CDR3 DNA reads as TGTGCCAGCAGCCCGAGCGAGGGGGCGACAGATACGCAGTATTTT. The variable domain in full, completed from reference TRBV7-2 and TRBJ2-3, reads GAGVSQSPSNKVTEKGKDVELRCDPISGHTALYWYRQSLGQGLEFLIYFQGNSAPDKSGLPSDRFSAERTGGSVSTLTIQRTQQEDSAVYLCASSPSEGATDTQYFGPGTRLTVL.

The DNA of the CDR3 is TGTGCCAGCAGCTTGGGAGGTAGAAGCGGGGGGGCCCAAGAGCAGTTCTTC. The encoded protein is CASSLGGRSGGAQEQFF. The J gene is TRBJ2-1, the V gene TRBV5-4; 10 nucleotides line up with TRBD2. V trimming: 0 bases; J trimming: 10 bases; junction bases outside the gene matches: 13. Germline CDR1 is SGHNT and CDR2 is YYREEE (reference sequence). The CDR3 extends over 17 amino acids. Variable domain in full (rest from reference TRBV5-4 and TRBJ2-1): ETGVTQSPTHLIKTRGQQVTLRCSSQSGHNTVSWYQQALGQGPQFIFQYYREEENGRGNFPPRFSGLQFPNYSSELNVNALELDDSALYLCASSLGGRSGGAQEQFFGPGTRLTVL.

The V and J genes are TRBV11-1 and TRBJ1-1; D unclear. Trimming removed 1 base from V and 3 bases from J, with 9 bases in between. Germline CDR1 SGHAT, CDR2 FQDESV (reference sequence). This CDR3 has 14 residues. In nucleotides, the CDR3 is TGTGCCAGCAGCTTAGATCGGGTGGACACTGAAGCTTTCTTT. It translates to CASSLDRVDTEAFF.

CDR3 region: CASSLEAGISSGANVLTF. DNA for the CDR3: TGTGCCAGCAGCTTAGAAGCAGGCATCAGCTCTGGGGCCAACGTCCTGACTTTC. This chain links TRBV7-2 with TRBJ2-6; D is ambiguous. V lost 1 base to trimming and J lost 0 bases, with 13 bases between them. Germline loops: CDR1 SGHTA, CDR2 FQGNSA. This CDR3 spans 18 amino acids. Complete variable domain (other parts from reference TRBV7-2 and TRBJ2-6): GAGVSQSPSNKVTEKGKDVELRCDPISGHTALYWYRQSLGQGLEFLIYFQGNSAPDKSGLPSDRFSAERTGGSVSTLTIQRTQQEDSAVYLCASSLEAGISSGANVLTFGAGSRLTVL.

This rearrangement joins TRBV5-6 to TRBJ2-7; 8 bases agree with TRBD1. Germline V lookup: CDR1 SGHDT, CDR2 YYEEEE. The CDR3 runs to 14 residues. With V trimmed by 2 bases and J by 1 base, 2 bases remained unmatched. The CDR3 loop is CASSFRGPSYEQYF. In nucleotides, the CDR3 is TGTGCCAGCAGCTTCAGGGGGCCATCCTACGAGCAGTACTTC.

This clone was observed once. This sequence joins TRBV6-2 or TRBV6-3 and TRBJ1-1; D ambiguous. The CDR3 is 14 residues long. Deletions cut 3 bases from V and 5 bases from J, with 13 bases between. In germline, CDR1 is MNHEY, CDR2 SVGEGT. The CDR3 DNA sequence: TGTGCCAGCAGTTATTGGGCCATGGTTACTGAAGCTTTCTTT. Its translation: CASSYWAMVTEAFF.

This chain joins TRBV7-2 and TRBJ2-3; TRBD1 might be the D (6 bases). The CDR3 has 16 residues. The germline V gene encodes CDR1 SGHTA and CDR2 FQGNSA. V was trimmed by 5 bases and J by 4 bases, leaving 19 bases between them. The CDR3 region has the DNA TGTGCCAGCAGCCCCCCAGGGGTTAGAGCCCCAGATACGCAGTATTTT. Translating gives CASSPPGVRAPDTQYF.

This clone was found once. The V call is TRBV13, the J call TRBJ1-6; a weak D match, TRBD1 (6 bases). Germline V lookup: CDR1 PRHDT, CDR2 FYEKMQ (reference sequence). The CDR3 is 15 residues long. Trimming cost V 0 bases and J 7 bases, with 10 bases left between them. This CDR3 is CASSLGGARNSPLHF. Written as DNA, the CDR3 is TGTGCCAGCAGCTTAGGGGGGGCTCGGAATTCACCCCTCCACTTT.

The V call is TRBV11-1, the J call TRBJ2-1, with 9 bases matching TRBD1. The CDR3 runs 16 residues. CDR1 and CDR2 (germline): SGHAT, FQDESV (reference sequence). V was pared by 5 bases and J by 6 bases, with 11 bases of the junction left unmatched. CDR3 amino acids: CASSGRTGERVNEQFF. The CDR3 bases are TGTGCCAGCAGCGGGCGGACAGGGGAGAGGGTCAATGAGCAGTTCTTC. The whole variable domain, remainder taken from reference TRBV11-1 and TRBJ2-1, is EAEVAQSPRYKITEKSQAVAFWCDPISGHATLYWYRQILGQGPELLVQFQDESVVDDSQLPKDRFSAERLKGVDSTLKIQPAELGDSAMYLCASSGRTGERVNEQFFGPGTRLTVL.

J is TRBJ2-2 and V is TRBV7-2; D is uncertain. The V gene's germline CDR1 is SGHTA and CDR2 FQGNSA. Trimming removed 2 bases from V and 8 bases from J, with 6 bases in between. The CDR3 sequence is 12 residues long. The CDR3: CASSLNSGELFF. The DNA of the CDR3 is TGTGCCAGCAGCTTAAATAGTGGGGAGCTGTTTTTT.

J is TRBJ1-6 and V is TRBV6-6; D unclear. Germline loops: CDR1 MNHNY, CDR2 SVGAGI (reference sequence). This CDR3 is built from 15 residues. V lost 2 bases, J lost 1 base, and 6 bases lay in between. In DNA form, the CDR3 reads TGTGCCAGCAGTTACGAGGGTTCCTATAATTCACCCCTCCACTTT. Translating it yields CASSYEGSYNSPLHF.

This clone was counted once. The rearrangement links TRBV19 to TRBJ1-2; D is unresolved. The V end lost 10 bases, the J end lost 0 bases, and 21 bases lay between the germline ends. The germline V gene has CDR1 LNHDA and CDR2 SQIVND (reference sequence). This CDR3 comprises 16 residues. The CDR3 sequence: CATSPRVAAANYGYTF. The CDR3 bases are TGTGCCACCTCGCCGCGGGTGGCCGCTGCTAACTATGGCTACACCTTC.

The J gene is TRBJ2-1, the V gene TRBV5-6; D unresolved. V lost 0 bases, J lost 0 bases, and 7 bases lay in between. Germline assignment: CDR1 SGHDT and CDR2 YYEEEE. The CDR3 runs to 15 residues. CDR3 in amino acids: CASSLDLSSYNEQFF. CDR3 nucleotide sequence: TGTGCCAGCAGCTTGGATCTGAGCTCCTACAATGAGCAGTTCTTC.

CDR3 in amino acids: CASNGGSYNEQFF. The DNA of the CDR3 is TGTGCCAGCAACGGGGGCTCCTACAATGAGCAGTTCTTC. The chain joins TRBV6-5 to TRBJ2-1; a weak D match, TRBD2 (6 bases). This CDR3 is 13 amino acids long. V shed 7 bases and J shed 0 bases, with 7 bases lying between them. Germline V CDR1 and CDR2: MNHEY, SVGAGI.